One sample yielded the 24 T cell receptor beta chains listed below, sequenced in a study of blood T cells in healthy people across ages (dated by TCRdb to between 2014 and 2016). The library came from 5' RACE. TCRdb shows the sequencer as Illumina HiSeq 2500. A second PCR of about 7 to 12 cycles was run with a J-beta primer mix and a sample-barcoded 5' primer. The public reads were run again by TCRdb, first through fastp at Q25 and then through MiXCR, and only productive beta chains were kept. CDR3 protein duplicates are merged, each entry listing the most common genes and DNA. The sample table shows about 1.1 million distinct CDR3 sequences, and around two fifths are seen once. Together, the top ten hold about 12% of the sample. The specimen sequenced was blood. The receptor source for this set is a man aged 18 to 30 in good health.

The V and J genes are TRBV7-3 and TRBJ1-6; 8 nucleotides match TRBD1. Germline V gene sequence: CDR1 SGHTA, CDR2 FQGTGA. After removal of 1 base from V and 6 bases from J, the junction contained 8 bases not matched to a gene. This CDR3 comprises 17 residues. This CDR3 reads CASSLNGQGAGNSPLHF. Written as DNA, the CDR3 is TGTGCCAGCAGCTTAAACGGTCAGGGGGCCGGTAATTCACCCCTCCACTTT.

In this sample, this clonotype turned up many times. This rearrangement joins TRBV6-5 to TRBJ2-1; a weak D match, TRBD2 (5 bases). V shed 6 bases and J shed 8 bases, with 14 bases lying between them. This CDR3 is built from 13 residues. From germline, CDR1 is MNHEY and CDR2 SVGAGI. CDR3 coding DNA: TGTGCCAGCAGGCAGAGAGGGATCGATGAGCAGTTCTTC. This sequence encodes CASRQRGIDEQFF.

The V and J genes are TRBV25-1 and TRBJ1-1; D gene uncertain. This CDR3 region has 10 residues. Germline V gene data show CDR1 as MGHDK and CDR2 as SYGVNS. V dropped 3 bases and J dropped 11 bases, with 7 bases sitting between them. As DNA, the CDR3 is TGTGCCAGCAGTGACCGTAAGGCTTTCTTT. Translating it yields CASSDRKAFF.

Many counts were recorded for this clonotype. The chain is built from TRBV7-8 and TRBJ2-5; 7 bases match TRBD1. From germline, CDR1 is SGHVS and CDR2 FQNEAQ. Trimming removed 5 bases from V and 2 bases from J; junction bases left unmatched: 2. The CDR3 contains 13 residues. CDR3 protein: CASSPGQQETQYF. The CDR3 region has the DNA TGTGCCAGCAGCCCGGGACAGCAAGAGACCCAGTACTTC.

This clonotype was seen only a few times. The chain combines TRBV27 with TRBJ2-1; TRBD1 matches at 8 bases. CDR1 and CDR2 from the germline V gene are MNHEY and SMNVEV (reference sequence). The CDR3 has 16 residues. V lost 1 base to trimming and J lost 6 bases; unmatched junction nucleotides: 8. CDR3 DNA sequence: TGTGCCAGCAGTTTATATTGGGGACAGGCGGTCAATGAGCAGTTCTTC. As protein: CASSLYWGQAVNEQFF.

The chain employs TRBV5-1 and TRBJ1-2, with D tentatively TRBD1 (5 bases). Between the trimmed V and J ends, which lost 4 bases and 1 base, there was a span of 14 bases. This CDR3 has 15 amino acids. CDR1 and CDR2 from the germline V gene are SGHRS and YFSETQ. CDR3 DNA sequence: TGCGCCAGCAGCCCGGAACCGGGGCTTAACTATGGCTACACCTTC. It specifies CASSPEPGLNYGYTF.

The chain uses TRBV10-3 and TRBJ1-1; 8 bases are a match to TRBD1. The CDR3 contains 18 residues. Germline V gene lookup returns CDR1 ENHRY and CDR2 SYGVKD. With 3 bases clipped from V and 4 bases from J, the junction kept 16 bases outside the gene matches. The CDR3 spells CAISDPFGAGGKRTEAFF. CDR3 DNA sequence: TGTGCCATCAGTGACCCATTCGGGGCAGGGGGCAAGCGCACTGAAGCTTTCTTT.

This clonotype was seen once. The rearrangement joins TRBV4-1 to TRBJ2-1; TRBD1 is a possible D gene (6 bases). This CDR3 region has 15 residues. CDR1 and CDR2 from the germline V gene are MGHRA and YSYEKL. V lost 1 base to trimming and J lost 10 bases, with 17 bases between them. Here the CDR3 DNA reads TGCGCCAGCAGCCAAGGAGGGGGTTGGGGCCTAGAGCAGTTCTTC. Residues: CASSQGGGWGLEQFF.

The V call is TRBV7-2, the J call TRBJ2-3; tentative D call: TRBD2 (6 bases). Germline V gene lookup returns CDR1 SGHTA and CDR2 FQGNSA. V was cut by 6 bases and J by 2 bases, with 15 bases left in between. The CDR3 spans 15 residues. CDR3 sequence reads: CASSRGSGSTDTQYF. The CDR3 region has the DNA TGTGCCAGCAGTCGGGGGAGCGGATCCACAGATACGCAGTATTTT.

The rearrangement uses TRBV20-1 and TRBJ1-2; no definite D call. The CDR3 loop spans 13 amino acids. Germline V gives CDR1 DFQATT, CDR2 SNEGSKA (reference sequence). V was pared by 6 bases and J by 4 bases, with 15 bases between. CDR3 sequence reads: CSAPPDAIYGYTF. The CDR3 nucleotides read TGCAGTGCACCCCCGGACGCCATCTATGGCTACACCTTC.

The chain is built from TRBV28 and TRBJ1-1; D not resolved. The V gene's germline CDR1 is MDHEN and CDR2 SYDVKM. The ends were cut back, 4 bases at V and 4 bases at J, with 16 bases in the middle. The CDR3 is 15 amino acids. The DNA of the CDR3 is TGTGCCAGCAGTTCCAGCAGGAGTCCGAGCACTGAAGCTTTCTTT. It yields the protein CASSSSRSPSTEAFF.

This clonotype was recorded a few times. The chain links TRBV27 to TRBJ2-3; no firm D call. Between the trimmed V and J ends, which lost 5 bases and 4 bases, there was a span of 7 bases. Per germline, CDR1 MNHEY and CDR2 SMNVEV (reference sequence). The CDR3 length is 12 residues. The CDR3 reads CASSDNADTQYF. The CDR3 DNA reads as TGTGCCAGCAGTGACAACGCAGATACGCAGTATTTT.

This clonotype was detected many times. The V gene is TRBV12-5, the J gene TRBJ2-1; D ambiguous. This CDR3 is built from 11 residues. Germline V gene sequence: CDR1 LGHNT, CDR2 FRNRAP. V was trimmed by 0 bases and J by 9 bases, leaving 3 bases between them. CDR3 coding DNA: TGTGCTAGTGGTTTGGTGATTGAGCAGTTCTTC. The encoded protein is CASGLVIEQFF. The full variable domain, rest sourced from reference TRBV12-5 and TRBJ2-1, is DARVTQTPRHKVTEMGQEVTMRCQPILGHNTVFWYRQTMMQGLELLAYFRNRAPLDDSGMPKDRFSAEMPDATLATLKIQPSEPRDSAVYFCASGLVIEQFFGPGTRLTVL.

This chain uses TRBV29-1 with TRBJ2-1; no firm D call. In germline, CDR1 is SQVTM, CDR2 ANQGSEA. The CDR3 has 10 residues. Between the trimmed V and J ends, which lost 2 bases and 7 bases, there was a span of 3 bases. CDR3 sequence: CSVEQNEQFF. For the CDR3, the DNA is TGCAGCGTTGAACAAAATGAGCAGTTCTTC.

This clonotype was seen only once. CDR3 sequence (DNA): TGTGCCAGCAGCCACCCGGGCCTGGAGGGCACAGATACGCAGTATTTT. As protein: CASSHPGLEGTDTQYF. The rearrangement joins TRBV7-6 to TRBJ2-3; D is possibly TRBD2 (5 bases). The CDR3 covers 16 residues. The germline V gene has CDR1 SGHVS and CDR2 FNYEAQ. The germline V and J ends were trimmed by 5 bases and 1 base, with 16 bases remaining between them.

The genes are TRBV29-1 and TRBJ1-1; 8 bases line up with TRBD1. Trimming cost V 5 bases and J 3 bases; bases outside gene matches: 11. The germline V gene has CDR1 SQVTM and CDR2 ANQGSEA. This CDR3 is built from 15 residues. The CDR3 region is CSVSGGEGSYTEAFF. Written as DNA, the CDR3 is TGCAGCGTTTCAGGGGGCGAGGGTAGTTACACTGAAGCTTTCTTT.

This chain links TRBV6-5 with TRBJ1-2, with D unresolved. The CDR3 contains 13 residues. Trimming removed 7 bases at V and 7 bases at J, with 16 bases between. Per germline, CDR1 MNHEY and CDR2 SVGAGI. Here the CDR3 reads CASTGLFGSGYTF. For the CDR3, the DNA is TGTGCCAGCACCGGGTTATTCGGATCTGGCTACACCTTC.

This clonotype has just a few counts. The rearrangement links TRBV6-2 or TRBV6-3 to TRBJ2-7; TRBD1 matches 7 bases. Germline CDR1 reads MNHEY; CDR2 reads SVGEGT. Trimming at V came to 5 bases and at J to 1 base, leaving 11 bases not matched to a gene. The CDR3 is 16 amino acids. The CDR3 region is CASSPPFGTESYEQYF. The CDR3 DNA is TGTGCCAGCAGTCCGCCGTTCGGGACAGAATCCTACGAGCAGTACTTC.

The table lists this clonotype with a few counts. This chain uses TRBV6-2 or TRBV6-3 with TRBJ1-2, with 7 bases lining up with TRBD1. Per the germline V gene, CDR1 is MNHEY and CDR2 is SVGEGT. The trim removed 8 bases at V and 7 bases at J, leaving 4 bases unmatched. CDR3 length: 11 residues. The chain's CDR3 is CASRTGGGYTF. The CDR3, as DNA: TGTGCCAGCCGGACAGGCGGTGGCTACACCTTC.

Note on this clonotype: A much more abundant neighbour one base away suggests this may be a read error. The genes are TRBV6-5 and TRBJ1-2; D might be TRBD1 (6 bases). The CDR3 runs to 14 residues. The germline gives CDR1 MNHEY, CDR2 SVGAGI. The CDR3 bases are TGTGCCTGCAGACCCTCAGGGGCGAACTATGGCTACACCTTC. Amino acids: CACRPSGANYGYTF.

The chain employs TRBV4-1 and TRBJ2-5; 7 bases map to TRBD1. The junction had 7 bases not matched to a gene; V was cut back by 4 bases and J by 2 bases. This CDR3 is built from 15 residues. Per the germline V gene, CDR1 is MGHRA and CDR2 is YSYEKL. Here the CDR3 reads CASSPRGSQQETQYF. The CDR3 DNA reads as TGCGCCAGCAGCCCCAGGGGGAGCCAACAAGAGACCCAGTACTTC.

This clonotype was seen more than once but under ten times. The chain couples TRBV6-2 or TRBV6-3 to TRBJ2-2; possibly TRBD2 for D (6 bases). CDR1 is MNHEY and CDR2 is SVGEGT in the germline V gene. This CDR3 region has 14 residues. With 5 bases removed from V and 1 base from J, the gap between germline ends came to 8 bases. CDR3 coding DNA: TGTGCCAGCAGTCCCGGGGGGAACACCGGGGAGCTGTTTTTT. Translated: CASSPGGNTGELFF.

At least ten counts were recorded for this clonotype. The rearrangement joins TRBV4-3 to TRBJ2-3, with D perhaps TRBD2 (5 bases). Per the germline V gene, CDR1 is LGHNA and CDR2 is YSLEER. The CDR3 spans 15 residues. Trimming removed 0 bases at V and 2 bases at J, with 9 bases between. CDR3 sequence (DNA): TGCGCCAGCAGCCAAGAGGCCGGACTCACAGATACGCAGTATTTT. Amino acid sequence: CASSQEAGLTDTQYF.

The chain joins TRBV27 to TRBJ1-1; the D gene is possibly TRBD1 (6 bases). The CDR3 sequence is 16 residues long. Per the germline V gene, CDR1 is MNHEY and CDR2 is SMNVEV (reference sequence). The V gene lost 0 bases and the J gene lost 4 bases, with 15 bases spanning the gap. In DNA, the CDR3 is TGTGCCAGCAGTTTATCTGGTGCAGGGGTAGGCACTGAAGCTTTCTTT. It specifies CASSLSGAGVGTEAFF.